The clone carrying this T cell receptor beta chain has a count of ten or more. Its target is unknown. This sample is part of a study of T-cell memory formation after mild COVID-19. Study context: In these data, TCR clusters were largely donor specific.

Constant-segment primers were used for 5'RACE, and the resulting TCR alpha and TCR beta cDNA libraries carried sample barcodes and UMIs. MiXCR was run by TCRdb on the 5' RACE reads, yielding one entry per CDR3 protein. The sample comprises 90,000 to 120,000 distinct CDR3 sequences, roughly 10% of which are singletons, and more than 35% rests with the top ten. Overall study results and limits: CD4/CD8 balance characterized clones contracting day 15 to 85, and CD4+ skew characterized later expanders. Of the contracting clones, CD4+ ones lay mainly in CM and EM, and CD8+ ones in EMRA.

There are 17 residues in the CDR3. CDR1 and CDR2 (germline): LGHNA, YSLEER. V shed 0 bases, J shed 2 bases, and the junction held 6 bases outside the gene matches. The sequenced sample consisted of PBMCs or a T cell subset sorted from them (not recorded which). The TCR sequence derives from a man between 18 and 35 years old who had mild COVID-19 (a few samples of this study predate the infection). Cell type and time point are not known. The V gene is TRBV4-3, the J gene TRBJ2-1, with 8 nucleotides matching TRBD2. The DNA of the CDR3 is TGCGCCAGCAGCCAAGATACCGGCGGGGGGCCCTACAATGAGCAGTTCTTC. This sequence encodes CASSQDTGGGPYNEQFF.